These 27 T cell receptor beta chains came from one sample sequenced in a study of T cell repertoires in cytomegalovirus infection. No antigen is known for these receptors. TCRdb reprocessed the reads with MiXCR, giving one entry per CDR3 protein. The table has some 500,000 distinct CDR3 sequences, about 40% seen once; the top ten hold around 48%. The sequencing here drew on cultured PBMCs, taken from culture after CMV antigen stimulation. Receptors originate from a human donor in good health (CMV status not recorded). Some clones in this sample may be carry-over from other donors' samples.

There are a few counts of this clonotype. The chain is built from TRBV20-1 and TRBJ2-3; TRBD2 might be the D (6 bases). This CDR3 has 17 residues. Looked up from germline, CDR1 is DFQATT and CDR2 is SNEGSKA (reference sequence). The ends were cut back, 5 bases at V and 4 bases at J, with 25 bases in the middle. For the CDR3, the DNA is TGCAGTGCTGGAGGGTCCGGACCAGCTCGATTGGCAGATACGCAGTATTTT. Its protein product is CSAGGSGPARLADTQYF.

The rearrangement links TRBV7-6 to TRBJ2-7; unclear D gene. Germline CDR1 reads SGHVS; CDR2 reads FNYEAQ. The V gene lost 4 bases and the J gene lost 6 bases, with 10 bases spanning the gap. This CDR3 is built from 12 residues. Here the CDR3 DNA reads TGTGCCAGCAGCTCATTCCCCTCCGAGCAGTACTTC. This encodes CASSSFPSEQYF.

This chain joins TRBV6-2 or TRBV6-3 and TRBJ2-6; 12 positions match TRBD2. The germline CDR1 and CDR2 sequences are MNHEY and SVGEGT. The CDR3 sequence is 16 residues long. Trimming took 10 bases from V and 0 from J; bases not matched to a gene: 4. Written as DNA, the CDR3 is TGTGCCACCGGACTAGCGGGGAGCTCTGGGGCCAACGTCCTGACTTTC. This codes for CATGLAGSSGANVLTF.

The J gene is TRBJ1-2, the V gene TRBV7-4, with D possibly being TRBD1 (6 bases). CDR1 and CDR2 (germline): SGHVT, SQSDAQ. CDR3 length equals 12 residues. Trimming left V 4 bases short and J 13 bases short, with 16 bases between. CDR3 DNA: TGTGCCAGCAGCTGGGGGGCCGCAGCGGTCACCTTC. Protein product: CASSWGAAAVTF.

The gene calls are TRBV6-5 and TRBJ2-4; D is undetermined. This CDR3 has 11 residues. The germline V gene has CDR1 MNHEY and CDR2 SVGAGI. Trimming removed 4 bases from V and 8 bases from J, with 6 bases in between. CDR3 residues: CASSSADIQYF. The CDR3 DNA reads TGTGCCAGCAGTTCCGCGGACATTCAGTACTTC.

The rearrangement joins TRBV7-2 to TRBJ1-4; maybe TRBD1 (5 bases). This CDR3 region has 15 residues. The germline V gene has CDR1 SGHTA and CDR2 FQGNSA. V was shortened by 2 bases and J by 2 bases, with 9 bases between the two germline ends. As DNA, the CDR3 is TGTGCCAGCAGCTTATGGGGGGATACTAATGAAAAACTGTTTTTT. This translates into CASSLWGDTNEKLFF.

The chain is built from TRBV7-2 and TRBJ2-5, with TRBD2 matching 8 bases. Germline V lookup: CDR1 SGHTA, CDR2 FQGNSA. The CDR3 extends over 15 amino acids. The V and J ends lost 1 base and 1 base, in that order; junction bases with no gene match: 2. CDR3 amino acids: CASSLVRGGQETQYF. CDR3 coding DNA: TGTGCCAGCAGCTTAGTTCGGGGGGGCCAAGAGACCCAGTACTTC.

The CDR3 loop reads CASSLPRGGAAYQETQYF. The CDR3 DNA reads TGTGCCAGCAGCTTACCGCGGGGGGGGGCCGCGTACCAAGAGACCCAGTACTTC. V is TRBV7-2 and J is TRBJ2-5; 9 bases map to TRBD2. CDR1 SGHTA and CDR2 FQGNSA come from the germline V gene. V shed 2 bases, J shed 0 bases, and the junction held 10 bases outside the gene matches. The CDR3 is 18 residues long.

V gene TRBV15 combines with J gene TRBJ2-1, with a tentative D call TRBD2 (5 bases). The CDR3 has 18 amino acids. Trimming removed 0 bases at V and 5 bases at J, with 20 bases between. Germline CDR1 reads LNHNV; CDR2 reads YYDKDF (reference sequence). The CDR3 DNA is TGTGCCACCAGCAGAGACCCACGTCGGTCGGACTTTAACAATGAGCAGTTCTTC. This translates into CATSRDPRRSDFNNEQFF.

This clonotype has at least ten counts. The chain employs TRBV7-2 and TRBJ2-3; 7 bases are shared with TRBD2. Germline V gene data show CDR1 as SGHTA and CDR2 as FQGNSA. The CDR3 runs to 16 residues. V dropped 5 bases and J dropped 2; count of bases not matched to a gene: 10. CDR3 nucleotide sequence: TGTGCCAGCAGCCCCGAGGTGGCGGGAGCCACAGATACGCAGTATTTT. Translation: CASSPEVAGATDTQYF.

The chain recombines TRBV7-8 with TRBJ2-1; 8 nucleotides align to TRBD1. Unmatched junction bases numbered 6, after V lost 0 bases and J lost 8 bases. This CDR3 has 15 residues. The germline V gene encodes CDR1 SGHVS and CDR2 FQNEAQ. Here the CDR3 reads CASSLARDRSDEQFF. CDR3 sequence (DNA): TGTGCCAGCAGCTTAGCCCGGGACAGGTCGGATGAGCAGTTCTTC.

This clonotype was counted many times. V usage is TRBV11-2 and J usage is TRBJ2-7; D might be TRBD2 (7 bases). This CDR3 comprises 14 residues. Trimming cost V 4 bases and J 2 bases, with 12 bases left between them. From germline, CDR1 is SGHAT and CDR2 FQNNGV. CDR3 bases: TGTGCCAGCAGCTCCAGGGAGGGGGCCTACGAGCAGTACGTC. It translates to CASSSREGAYEQYV.

The J gene is TRBJ2-7, the V gene TRBV5-1; 9 bases line up with TRBD1. V lost 6 bases and J lost 5; bases outside the gene matches: 15. The CDR3 runs 16 residues. Germline CDR1 is SGHRS and CDR2 is YFSETQ. The CDR3 loop reads CASTLFGDRVGHEQYF. Here the CDR3 DNA reads TGCGCCAGCACCCTCTTTGGGGACAGGGTGGGCCACGAGCAGTACTTC.

A few counts support this clonotype. The chain joins TRBV6-1 to TRBJ1-2; D is uncertain. V was shortened by 0 bases and J by 6 bases, with 14 bases between the two germline ends. The CDR3 runs 15 residues. Looked up from germline, CDR1 is MNHNS and CDR2 is SASEGT. Here the CDR3 reads CASSEAPKRWDGYTF. The CDR3 nucleotides read TGTGCCAGCAGTGAAGCTCCTAAACGCTGGGATGGCTACACCTTC.

The CDR3 region is CASSQSSGVNTGELFF. The CDR3 DNA reads TGCGCCAGCAGCCAATCTAGCGGGGTTAACACCGGGGAGCTGTTTTTT. The chain recombines TRBV4-1 with TRBJ2-2; 9 bases fit TRBD2. Trimming at V came to 2 bases and at J to 2 bases, leaving 3 bases not matched to a gene. Germline values: CDR1 MGHRA, CDR2 YSYEKL. The CDR3 is 16 residues long.

CDR3: CASGQSETQYF. DNA of the CDR3: TGTGCCAGCGGACAATCAGAGACCCAGTACTTC. V and J are TRBV12-3 or TRBV12-4 and TRBJ2-5; possible D gene TRBD1, 5 bases. The CDR3 loop spans 11 amino acids. Trimming stripped 8 bases from V and 4 bases from J, with 8 bases between.

This clonotype has only a few counts. No DNA is shown, since the ends of the CDR3 on it are uncertain; the CDR3 is the one TCRdb lists. V usage is TRBV7-8 and J usage is TRBJ2-3; TRBD1 is the table's D call and was not checked against the DNA. The CDR3 extends over 22 residues, inclusive of both ends. The germline CDR1 and CDR2 sequences are SGHVS and FQNEAQ. The CDR3 spells CASSFGRDRPQYFGLHGRPQYF.

This chain uses TRBV6-1 with TRBJ2-1; D is unclear. The CDR3 sequence is 14 residues long. Germline V gene sequence: CDR1 MNHNS, CDR2 SASEGT. The V end was cut by 7 bases, the J end by 6 bases, with 16 bases between. The CDR3 region is CASTHAAKRNEQFF. As DNA, the CDR3 is TGTGCCAGCACCCACGCGGCTAAGCGCAATGAGCAGTTCTTC.

This clonotype was observed a few times. The V call is TRBV7-2, the J call TRBJ2-1; 7 bases map to TRBD1. The CDR3 has 16 amino acids. V trimming: 5 bases; J trimming: 0 bases; junction bases outside the gene matches: 7. Germline CDR1 and CDR2: SGHTA and FQGNSA. The CDR3 DNA reads as TGTGCCAGCAGCAGACAGGGAAGGGACTCCTACAATGAGCAGTTCTTC. Translated: CASSRQGRDSYNEQFF.

The V and J genes are TRBV28 and TRBJ2-7; weak D call: TRBD2 (6 bases). V shed 11 bases and J shed 0 bases, with 26 bases lying between them. CDR1 and CDR2 (germline): MDHEN, SYDVKM. This CDR3 is 17 amino acids long. The CDR3 nucleotides read TGTGCCGCCGGCTTCGGCAGCACGCGGGGATACTCCTACGAGCAGTACTTC. It encodes CAAGFGSTRGYSYEQYF.

The J gene is TRBJ2-1, the V gene TRBV12-3 or TRBV12-4, with 8 bases aligning to TRBD1. V dropped 4 bases and J dropped 5; count of bases not matched to a gene: 1. The CDR3 loop spans 13 amino acids. CDR3 region: CASSWGQDNEQFF. In DNA, the CDR3 is TGTGCCAGCAGTTGGGGACAGGACAATGAGCAGTTCTTC.

This clonotype was seen more than once but under ten times. The chain recombines TRBV28 with TRBJ1-2; weak D call: TRBD1 (5 bases). V was cut by 3 bases and J by 7 bases, with 18 bases left in between. From germline, CDR1 is MDHEN and CDR2 SYDVKM. This CDR3 spans 15 amino acids. As DNA, the CDR3 is TGTGCCAGCAGTTTGCGGGAAGCGGGTCAGGGTGGCTACACCTTC. Translating it yields CASSLREAGQGGYTF.

The chain links TRBV15 to TRBJ1-1, with D hard to call. This CDR3 spans 14 amino acids. Per germline, CDR1 LNHNV and CDR2 YYDKDF (reference sequence). V lost 3 bases and J 3 bases, leaving 11 bases between the germline ends. The CDR3 nucleotides read TGTGCCACCAGCAGGGAACCTAGGGACACTGAAGCTTTCTTT. It encodes CATSREPRDTEAFF.

This clonotype was detected a few times. This chain connects TRBV6-1 to TRBJ2-2; possibly TRBD1 for D (6 bases). Trimming removed 6 bases from V and 5 bases from J, with 10 bases in between. Germline CDR1 is MNHNS and CDR2 is SASEGT. The CDR3 consists of 13 residues. The CDR3 DNA reads TGTGCCAGCAGAGTACAGGGAACCGGGGAGCTGTTTTTT. Translated, it gives CASRVQGTGELFF.

The sample holds a few counts of this clonotype. The chain employs TRBV7-3 and TRBJ2-5; TRBD2 matches at 10 bases. The trim removed 3 bases at V and 0 bases at J, leaving 13 bases unmatched. CDR1 is SGHTA, CDR2 FQGTGA, per germline. This CDR3 contains 19 residues. The CDR3 nucleotides are TGTGCCAGCAGCTTTCGTGTGTTTAGCGGGGGGCTAGACCAAGAGACCCAGTACTTC. This sequence encodes CASSFRVFSGGLDQETQYF. The full variable domain, rest sourced from reference TRBV7-3 and TRBJ2-5, is GAGVSQTPSNKVTEKGKYVELRCDPISGHTALYWYRQSLGQGPEFLIYFQGTGAADDSGLPNDRFFAVRPEGSVSTLKIQRTERGDSAVYLCASSFRVFSGGLDQETQYFGPGTRLLVL.

This clonotype has just a few counts. This rearrangement joins TRBV25-1 to TRBJ2-4; no reliable D call. CDR1 and CDR2 (germline): MGHDK, SYGVNS. The CDR3 runs to 15 residues. Trimming cost V 0 bases and J 5 bases, with 11 bases left between them. CDR3 DNA sequence: TGTGCCAGCAGTGAATATATCTCCAGAGAAAACATTCAGTACTTC. Translation gives CASSEYISRENIQYF.

The chain is built from TRBV12-3 or TRBV12-4 and TRBJ2-2; 7 bases line up with TRBD1. CDR3 size: 14 residues. V lost 5 bases, J lost 4 bases, and 4 bases stayed unmatched. The CDR3 DNA reads TGTGCCAGCAGTCCGACAGGGACCACCGGGGAGCTGTTTTTT. It translates to CASSPTGTTGELFF.